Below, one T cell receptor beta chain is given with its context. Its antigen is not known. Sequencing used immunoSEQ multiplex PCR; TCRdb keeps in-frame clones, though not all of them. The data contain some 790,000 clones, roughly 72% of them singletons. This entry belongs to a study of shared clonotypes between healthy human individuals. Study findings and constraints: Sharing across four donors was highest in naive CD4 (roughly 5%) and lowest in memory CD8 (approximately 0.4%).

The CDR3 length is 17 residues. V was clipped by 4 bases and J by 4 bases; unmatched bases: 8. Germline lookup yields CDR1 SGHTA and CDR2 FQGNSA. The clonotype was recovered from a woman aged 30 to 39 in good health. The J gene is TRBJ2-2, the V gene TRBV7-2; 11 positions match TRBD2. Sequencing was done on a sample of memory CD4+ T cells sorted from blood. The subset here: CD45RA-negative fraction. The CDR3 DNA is TGTGCCAGCAGCTCCCAACTAGCGGGAGCGGGCACCGGGGAGCTGTTTTTT. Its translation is CASSSQLAGAGTGELFF.